Listed here are 32 T cell receptor beta chains from one sample, sequenced in a study of tumor-infiltrating lymphocytes in primary liver carcinoma. A constant-region primer primed TCR beta cDNA synthesis from 400 to 550 ng of total RNA. Slightly modified ARM-PCR, run as three nested multiplex PCR rounds, produced the TCR beta libraries. Two initial PCR rounds of about 11 cycles each paired TRBV1-TRBV30 forward primers with a C-beta reverse primer. TCRdb itself ran the multiplex PCR reads through MiXCR, one entry per CDR3 protein. There are about 210,000 distinct CDR3 sequences in the sample; over 80% occur only once, and about a sixth lies in the top ten. Between roughly 17 and 31 mg of unsorted bulk tissue served as the source from which RNA and DNA were co-extracted. The material sequenced was tumor tissue from primary liver carcinoma. Source of these receptors: a middle-aged man with primary liver carcinoma and hepatitis B virus infection.

As concerns this clonotype: This likely comes from a read error, as the CDR3 has no conserved phenylalanine or tryptophan at its end. This chain joins TRBV29-1 and TRBJ1-5; D is perhaps TRBD1 (6 bases). This CDR3 is 13 amino acids long. Germline loops: CDR1 SQVTM, CDR2 ANQGSEA. CDR3 nucleotide sequence: TGTAGCGCAGGAGGGGGAGCGAATCAGCCCCAGCATTCT. The encoded protein is CSAGGGANQPQHS.

As concerns this clonotype: A read error may produce the germline difference seen at one junction end. The chain has TRBV4-1 and TRBJ2-7, with unresolved D. CDR3 length: 14 residues. Germline-derived CDR1 and CDR2 are MGHRA and YSYEKL. CDR3 sequence (DNA): TGCGCCAGCAGCCAAGAGACCCCTGTTGAGGAGCACTACTTC. It is translated as CASSQETPVEEHYF.

In the case of this clonotype: The CDR3 does not end in the conserved phenylalanine or tryptophan, so this is likely a read error. V usage is TRBV4-1 and J usage is TRBJ2-7; 8 nucleotides agree with TRBD1. Unmatched junction bases numbered 15, after V lost 8 bases and J lost 0 bases. Germline V gives CDR1 MGHRA, CDR2 YSYEKL. The CDR3 runs 17 residues. The CDR3 nucleotides are TGCGCCAGCGGCCGAGGGGGACGACAGGGGCTCTCCTACGAGCAGTACTTA. Translated: CASGRGGRQGLSYEQYL.

The rearrangement joins TRBV5-5 to TRBJ2-5; 11 bases are a match to TRBD2. Germline assignment: CDR1 SGHKS and CDR2 YYEKEE (reference sequence). The CDR3 is made up of 14 amino acids. V dropped 3 bases and J dropped 10; count of bases not matched to a gene: 8. The CDR3 sequence: CASSSKTSGDIQYF. DNA of the CDR3: TGTGCCAGCAGCTCGAAGACTAGCGGGGATATCCAGTACTTC.

A few counts support this clonotype. The chain uses TRBV29-1 and TRBJ1-2, with unresolved D. The CDR3 is made up of 10 amino acids. The V gene's germline CDR1 is SQVTM and CDR2 ANQGSEA. Trimming pared 7 bases from V and 4 bases from J, leaving 7 bases between. CDR3 protein: CSADRYGYTF. CDR3 coding DNA: TGCAGCGCTGACCGCTATGGCTACACCTTC.

This clonotype was counted once. The junction departs from the called germline gene at one end, perhaps through a read error. The chain is built from TRBV11-2 and TRBJ2-1; 11 bases are a match to TRBD2. The CDR3 consists of 15 residues. Looked up from germline, CDR1 is SGHAT and CDR2 is FQNNGV. For the CDR3, the DNA is TGTGCCAGCAGTTATCTAGCGGGAGGCGCCAATGAGCAGCTCTTC. Protein sequence: CASSYLAGGANEQLF. Looking up the rest from reference TRBV11-2 and TRBJ2-1 gives the full variable domain: EAGVAQSPRYKIIEKRQSVAFWCNPISGHATLYWYQQILGQGPKLLIQFQNNGVVDDSQLPKDRFSAERLKGVDSTLKIQPAKLEDSAVYLCASSYLAGGANEQLFGPGTRLTVL.

The genes are TRBV29-1 and TRBJ1-2; D might be TRBD1 (5 bases). Germline assignment: CDR1 SQVTM and CDR2 ANQGSEA. This CDR3 has 15 residues. V dropped 4 bases and J dropped 4 bases, with 19 bases sitting between them. Here the CDR3 reads CSVGQGTGIGYGYTF. The DNA of the CDR3 is TGCAGCGTTGGGCAGGGCACGGGCATAGGCTATGGCTACACCTTC.

Turning to this clonotype: Relative to the germline gene, one junction end is altered; a read error may explain this. V usage is TRBV13 and J usage is TRBJ2-2; TRBD2 matches 7 bases. The germline V gene has CDR1 PRHDT and CDR2 FYEKMQ (reference sequence). This CDR3 contains 16 residues. CDR3 nucleotide sequence: TGCGCCAGCAGCTTAAGACTAGCTGGAGGATCCGGGGAGCTGTTTTTT. The encoded protein is CASSLRLAGGSGELFF.

The chain employs TRBV11-2 and TRBJ2-7, with no clear D. This CDR3 has 10 amino acids. The germline gives CDR1 SGHAT, CDR2 FQNNGV. The V end lost 11 bases, the J end lost 2 bases, and 7 bases lay between the germline ends. CDR3 region: CAGTPYEQYF. The CDR3 DNA reads as TGTGCCGGCACTCCCTACGAGCAGTACTTC.

On this clonotype itself: The junction departs from the called germline gene at one end, perhaps through a read error. This chain connects TRBV11-2 to TRBJ2-7, with D maybe TRBD1 (5 bases). Germline V lookup: CDR1 SGHAT, CDR2 FQNNGV. This CDR3 has 15 amino acids. The CDR3 sequence is CASSLQWAGQNEQYF. CDR3 nucleotide sequence: TGTGCCAGTAGCTTACAATGGGCAGGGCAAAACGAGCAGTACTTC.

Comment on this clonotype: The junction shows a germline mismatch at one end, possibly a read error. The chain combines TRBV6-6 with TRBJ2-1; weak D call: TRBD2 (5 bases). This CDR3 spans 16 amino acids. Germline assignment: CDR1 MNHNY and CDR2 SVGAGI (reference sequence). The CDR3 reads CAISSKRAEIYNEQLF. In nucleotides, the CDR3 is TGTGCCATCAGTTCGAAGCGAGCGGAGATCTACAATGAGCAGTTATTC.

Comments on this clonotype: The junction differs from germline at one of its ends, possibly a read error. The CDR3: CSVGEAYNEQFF. The CDR3 bases are TGTAGCGTTGGAGAGGCATACAATGAGCAGTTCTTC. The V gene is TRBV29-1, the J gene TRBJ2-1, with D tentatively TRBD2 (5 bases). This CDR3 is built from 12 residues. Germline CDR1 reads SQVTM; CDR2 reads ANQGSEA.

CDR3 sequence (DNA): TGTGCCAGCAGTTCAGCGGGGTCGGGGAATGAGCAGTTCTTC. Translating gives CASSSAGSGNEQFF. This chain connects TRBV28 to TRBJ2-1; 7 bases fit TRBD2. The ends lost 4 bases at V and 7 bases at J; junction bases unmatched: 7. The CDR3 consists of 14 residues. The germline V gene has CDR1 MDHEN and CDR2 SYDVKM.

V usage is TRBV12-3 or TRBV12-4 and J usage is TRBJ2-7; 8 bases are a match to TRBD1. This CDR3 comprises 14 residues. J lost 0 bases, V lost 11 bases, and 9 bases had no gene match. CDR3 DNA sequence: TGTGCCTGCAATGGACAGGGACCCTCCTACGAGCAGTACTTC. Translating gives CACNGQGPSYEQYF.

The chain combines TRBV5-1 with TRBJ2-7; possibly TRBD2 for D (6 bases). Germline loops: CDR1 SGHRS, CDR2 YFSETQ. This CDR3 region has 14 residues. CDR3 DNA: TGCGCCAGCAGCCACGGAGGGGTTACCTACGAGCAGTACGTA. Protein: CASSHGGVTYEQYV.

As concerns this clonotype: The junction and the germline gene differ at one end; a read error may be behind it. The chain couples TRBV6-5 to TRBJ2-1; TRBD2 agrees at 7 bases. CDR3 length equals 15 residues. From germline, CDR1 is MNHEY and CDR2 SVGAGI. CDR3 amino acids: CASRSSGKAYNDQFF. DNA of the CDR3: TGTGCCAGCAGGTCAAGCGGGAAAGCCTACAATGACCAGTTCTTC.

As to this clonotype: Because the CDR3 is missing its conserved closing phenylalanine or tryptophan, this is likely a read error. The chain uses TRBV4-3 and TRBJ2-1; D remains ambiguous. Germline loops: CDR1 LGHNA, CDR2 YSLEER. This CDR3 region has 12 residues. The CDR3 loop is CASSGPYNKQFL. CDR3 coding DNA: TGCGCCAGCAGTGGCCCCTACAATAAGCAGTTCCTC.

The rearrangement uses TRBV2 and TRBJ2-2; TRBD2 matches 7 bases. Per germline, CDR1 SNHLY and CDR2 FYNNEI. The CDR3 extends over 15 amino acids. The ends lost 4 bases at V and 4 bases at J; junction bases unmatched: 6. The CDR3 sequence: CASSVLAVSTGELFF. CDR3 coding DNA: TGTGCCAGCAGTGTTCTAGCGGTGAGCACCGGGGAGCTGTTTTTT.

This clonotype was recorded only once. The gene calls are TRBV7-2 and TRBJ2-7; perhaps TRBD2 as D (5 bases). CDR3 length: 12 amino acids. Trimming cost V 0 bases and J 7 bases, with 7 bases left between them. Germline V CDR1 and CDR2: SGHTA, FQGNSA. CDR3 protein: CASSLARGEQYF. CDR3 bases: TGTGCCAGCAGCTTAGCCCGGGGTGAGCAGTACTTC.

This clonotype was counted a single time. The V call is TRBV29-1, the J call TRBJ1-1, with TRBD1 as a possible D gene (6 bases). V lost 5 bases, J lost 11 bases, and 24 bases lay in between. Germline V gene sequence: CDR1 SQVTM, CDR2 ANQGSEA. This CDR3 is 14 amino acids long. CDR3 DNA: TGCAGCGTTCTACTCCTCCAGGGGAGGTGTGATGCTTTCTTT. Protein product: CSVLLLQGRCDAFF.

A note on this clonotype: Likely a read error: the CDR3 ends without its conserved phenylalanine or tryptophan. The V and J genes are TRBV6-5 and TRBJ2-2; 12 bases match TRBD1. The germline CDR1 and CDR2 sequences are MNHEY and SVGAGI. The V segment lost 1 base and the J segment 5 bases; nucleotides outside the gene matches: 5. This CDR3 contains 17 residues. In DNA, the CDR3 is TGTGCCAGCAGTTACTTGGGACAGGGGGCGGGGACCGGGGAGCTGTTTTTA. This codes for CASSYLGQGAGTGELFL.

This clonotype came up once. This sequence joins TRBV11-3 and TRBJ2-1; no firm D call. This CDR3 has 14 amino acids. In germline, CDR1 is SGHNT, CDR2 YENEEA. V shed 1 base and J shed 16 bases, with 20 bases lying between them. For the CDR3, the DNA is TGTGCCAGCAGCTTAGGGGTCAGCATCAATGTGCAATTCTTC. Protein: CASSLGVSINVQFF.

In the case of this clonotype: A read error may produce the germline difference seen at one junction end. This chain links TRBV4-2 with TRBJ2-1; 9 nucleotides line up with TRBD2. The germline gives CDR1 LGHNA, CDR2 YNFKEQ. The CDR3 is 17 residues long. In DNA, the CDR3 is TGTGCCAGCAGCCAAGAGGTAGCGGGGGCCACCTACAATGAGCGATTATTC. This encodes CASSQEVAGATYNERLF.

As concerns this clonotype: One end of the junction does not line up with germline, which may come from a read error. The chain is built from TRBV29-1 and TRBJ2-7; 8 bases are shared with TRBD1. CDR1 SQVTM and CDR2 ANQGSEA come from the germline V gene. CDR3 size: 13 residues. This CDR3 is CSVEGTGSYRQYF. The CDR3, as DNA: TGCAGTGTTGAAGGGACAGGCTCCTACAGGCAGTACTTC.

The sample holds one count of this clonotype. The genes are TRBV4-3 and TRBJ2-6; D unresolved. Trimming stripped 1 base from V and 10 bases from J, with 11 bases between. The germline CDR1 and CDR2 sequences are LGHNA and YSLEER. CDR3 length equals 14 residues. In DNA, the CDR3 is TGCGCCAGCAGCCAAGGTGGGGAAGCTAACGTCCTGACTTTC. Protein product: CASSQGGEANVLTF.

To note about this clonotype: The conserved final phenylalanine or tryptophan is absent from the CDR3, which likely points to a read error. The rearrangement joins TRBV4-3 to TRBJ2-3; 7 nucleotides line up with TRBD2. The CDR3 length is 20 residues. From germline, CDR1 is LGHNA and CDR2 YSLEER. The CDR3 is CANSQDLPSGTSERADTQYL. The CDR3 region has the DNA TGCGCCAACAGCCAAGATCTTCCCTCCGGAACTAGCGAGAGAGCAGATACGCAGTATTTA.

As to this clonotype: Sequence at one end of the junction differs from germline and may be a read error. The rearrangement uses TRBV29-1 and TRBJ2-6; weak D call: TRBD1 (5 bases). Germline CDR1 is SQVTM and CDR2 is ANQGSEA. The CDR3 has 15 residues. The CDR3 bases are TGCAGCGTTGAATTGACAAACTCTGGGGCTAACGTCCTGACTTTC. Residues: CSVELTNSGANVLTF.

Only one count was recorded for this clonotype. An end of the junction does not agree with germline; a read error may underlie this. This chain connects TRBV29-1 to TRBJ2-2; D perhaps matches TRBD2 (6 bases). This CDR3 has 12 residues. Germline lookup yields CDR1 SQVTM and CDR2 ANQGSEA. CDR3 amino acids: CSVSTYTGGLFF. The CDR3 nucleotides are TGCAGCGTTTCAACGTACACCGGGGGGCTGTTTTTT.

As to this clonotype: At one boundary the junction diverges from the germline segment, which might be a read error. J is TRBJ2-1 and V is TRBV20-1; TRBD2 matches 12 bases. The CDR3 contains 16 residues. Per the germline V gene, CDR1 is DFQATT and CDR2 is SNEGSKA (reference sequence). CDR3 sequence (DNA): TGCAGTGCTAGAGGGACTAGCGGGAAGTCCTACAATAAGCAGTTCTTC. It encodes CSARGTSGKSYNKQFF.

The chain combines TRBV11-2 with TRBJ2-1; D perhaps matches TRBD2 (6 bases). Germline CDR1 reads SGHAT; CDR2 reads FQNNGV. The CDR3 runs to 14 residues. V shed 9 bases and J shed 6 bases, with 18 bases lying between them. CDR3 sequence (DNA): TGTGCCAGTAGCCCTAGTGCGGGGACCAATGAGCAGTTCTTC. Its protein is CASSPSAGTNEQFF.

This chain joins TRBV6-1 and TRBJ2-1; D remains unclear. This CDR3 is 15 amino acids long. The ends were cut back, 7 bases at V and 4 bases at J, with 17 bases in the middle. Germline assignment: CDR1 MNHNS and CDR2 SASEGT. The CDR3 spells CASISTRNYYNEQFF. In DNA, the CDR3 is TGTGCCAGCATTTCTACACGGAACTATTACAATGAGCAGTTCTTC.

The V and J genes are TRBV29-1 and TRBJ2-7, with 7 bases fitting TRBD1. There are 13 residues in the CDR3. Germline CDR1 and CDR2: SQVTM and ANQGSEA. The CDR3 sequence: CCAWTGPSYEQYF. As DNA, the CDR3 is TGCTGCGCCTGGACAGGTCCATCCTACGAGCAGTACTTC.